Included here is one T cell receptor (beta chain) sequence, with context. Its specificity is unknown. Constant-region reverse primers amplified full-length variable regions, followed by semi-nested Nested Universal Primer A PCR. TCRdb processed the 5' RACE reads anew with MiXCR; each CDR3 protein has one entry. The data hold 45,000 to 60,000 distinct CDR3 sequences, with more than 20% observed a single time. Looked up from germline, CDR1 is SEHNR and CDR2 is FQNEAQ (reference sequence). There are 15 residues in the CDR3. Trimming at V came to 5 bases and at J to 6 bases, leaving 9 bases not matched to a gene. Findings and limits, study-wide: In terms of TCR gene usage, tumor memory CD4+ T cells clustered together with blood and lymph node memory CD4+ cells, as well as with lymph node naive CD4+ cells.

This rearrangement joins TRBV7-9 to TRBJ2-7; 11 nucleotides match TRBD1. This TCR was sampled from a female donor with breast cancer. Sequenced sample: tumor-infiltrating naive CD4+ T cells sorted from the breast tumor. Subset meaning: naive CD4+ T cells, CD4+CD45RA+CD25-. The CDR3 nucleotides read TGTGCCAGCAGCACGCTGGACAGGGGGCTTGGCGAGCAGTACTTC. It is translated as CASSTLDRGLGEQYF.